The 28 T cell receptor beta chains below come from one sample, sequenced in a study of cytomegalovirus exposure and HLA in healthy donors. Assay used: immunoSEQ multiplex PCR; TCRdb lists only in-frame clones, some missing. Of approximately 60,000 clones listed, about nine tenths are singletons. Sample: PBMCs. These receptors came from a man younger than 30 in good health and CMV-seronegative.

The CDR3 coding sequence is TGCGCCAGCAGCCTACAGCTCTCTGGGGCCAACGTCCTGACTTTC. It specifies CASSLQLSGANVLTF. The chain joins TRBV5-1 to TRBJ2-6; no firm D call. Germline CDR1 SGHRS, CDR2 YFSETQ. V shed 4 bases and J shed 0 bases, with 8 bases lying between them. The CDR3 is 15 residues long. The complete variable domain, with remaining parts taken from reference TRBV5-1 and TRBJ2-6, reads KAGVTQTPRYLIKTRGQQVTLSCSPISGHRSVSWYQQTPGQGLQFLFEYFSETQRNKGNFPGRFSGRQFSNSRSEMNVSTLELGDSALYLCASSLQLSGANVLTFGAGSRLTVL.

This chain links TRBV28 with TRBJ2-1; D ambiguous. Germline loops: CDR1 MDHEN, CDR2 SYDVKM. V was trimmed by 3 bases and J by 1 base, leaving 4 bases between them. The CDR3 is made up of 13 amino acids. The CDR3 here is CASSFASYNEQFF. The DNA for the CDR3 is TGTGCCAGCAGTTTCGCGTCCTACAATGAGCAGTTCTTC.

The J gene is TRBJ1-4, the V gene TRBV6-1; 8 nucleotides line up with TRBD1. Per germline, CDR1 MNHNS and CDR2 SASEGT. The trim removed 11 bases at V and 5 bases at J, leaving 4 bases unmatched. The length of the CDR3 is 12 residues. The CDR3 nucleotides are TGTGCCGTTAACAGGGGGAATGAAAAACTGTTTTTT. As protein: CAVNRGNEKLFF.

The chain couples TRBV5-6 to TRBJ2-7, with 9 bases aligning to TRBD2. Per the germline V gene, CDR1 is SGHDT and CDR2 is YYEEEE. Germline trimming cut 4 bases from V and 3 bases from J; bases unmatched to any gene: 11. This CDR3 contains 16 residues. The CDR3 DNA sequence: TGTGCCAGCAGCCCTAGCGGGATTCAGATCCTCTACGAGCAGTACTTC. As protein: CASSPSGIQILYEQYF.

The CDR3 loop reads CASSLFAAGWDTEAFF. The CDR3 DNA sequence: TGTGCCAGCAGTTTATTTGCCGCGGGGTGGGACACTGAAGCTTTCTTT. V and J are TRBV27 and TRBJ1-1; no clear D gene. V shed 1 base and J shed 3 bases, with 15 bases lying between them. Germline assignment: CDR1 MNHEY and CDR2 SMNVEV (reference sequence). The CDR3 spans 16 residues.

This clone was seen only once. The gene calls are TRBV7-9 and TRBJ2-1; 8 bases are shared with TRBD2. V shed 6 bases and J 8 bases; nucleotides not matched to a gene: 6. CDR1 is SEHNR and CDR2 is FQNEAQ in the germline V gene (reference sequence). The CDR3 sequence is 13 residues long. The CDR3 here is CASSRSGSDEQFF. In DNA form, the CDR3 reads TGTGCCAGCAGTAGGAGCGGGAGCGATGAGCAGTTCTTC.

The DNA of the CDR3 is TGTGCCAGCAGTGAAGGCCCGGGACAGGGAAACACTGAAGCTTTCTTT. As protein: CASSEGPGQGNTEAFF. V usage is TRBV2 and J usage is TRBJ1-1; 9 nucleotides align to TRBD1. CDR1 is SNHLY, CDR2 FYNNEI, per germline. The CDR3 extends over 16 amino acids. Losses at the gene ends were 1 base for V and 2 bases for J; bases not matched to a gene: 5.

This clone was recorded a few times. The V and J genes are TRBV29-1 and TRBJ2-7, with 7 bases aligning to TRBD2. Trimming took 4 bases from V and 1 from J; bases not matched to a gene: 4. In germline, CDR1 is SQVTM, CDR2 ANQGSEA. This CDR3 region has 13 residues. In DNA form, the CDR3 reads TGCAGCGTTGCGCGGGAGAATTCCTACGAGCAGTACTTC. It codes for CSVARENSYEQYF.

The J gene is TRBJ1-1, the V gene TRBV4-2; D possibly corresponds to TRBD1 (6 bases). The V end was cut by 0 bases, the J end by 3 bases, with 17 bases between. Germline loops: CDR1 LGHNA, CDR2 YNFKEQ. The CDR3 spans 17 residues. Here the CDR3 DNA reads TGTGCCAGCAGCCAAGATTCCGCAGGAGCAGGGGACACTGAAGCTTTCTTT. Amino acid sequence: CASSQDSAGAGDTEAFF.

The J gene is TRBJ2-5, the V gene TRBV11-2, with 8 bases aligning to TRBD1. CDR1 SGHAT and CDR2 FQNNGV come from the germline V gene. The V and J ends lost 6 bases and 5 bases, in that order; junction bases with no gene match: 11. This CDR3 has 15 residues. CDR3 in DNA: TGTGCCAGCAGTCGAGGACAGGGCGCTGGGGAGACCCAGTACTTC. Its translation: CASSRGQGAGETQYF.

This clone was counted a single time. The rearrangement links TRBV27 to TRBJ2-3; D gene uncertain. This CDR3 region has 14 residues. V shed 3 bases and J shed 2 bases, with 9 bases lying between them. Germline assignment: CDR1 MNHEY and CDR2 SMNVEV (reference sequence). The CDR3 nucleotides are TGTGCCAGCAGTTTTAAGCTGCCCACAGATACGCAGTATTTT. It encodes CASSFKLPTDTQYF.

This clone was picked up a small number of times. This CDR3 is CASSLSSGDLDEQFF. CDR3 nucleotides: TGTGCCAGCAGCTTATCATCGGGGGATCTAGATGAGCAGTTCTTC. V usage is TRBV7-9 and J usage is TRBJ2-1; D perhaps matches TRBD2 (6 bases). Trimming took off 2 bases at V and 8 bases at J, with 16 bases between the two ends. Germline V lookup: CDR1 SEHNR, CDR2 FQNEAQ (reference sequence). There are 15 residues in the CDR3.

The J gene is TRBJ2-7, the V gene TRBV11-2; unclear D gene. V was clipped by 5 bases and J by 3 bases, with 8 bases between them. The CDR3 has 12 amino acids. CDR1 is SGHAT and CDR2 is FQNNGV in the germline V gene. CDR3 nucleotides: TGTGCCAGCAGCCCCTCGGGCTACGAGCAGTACTTC. It translates to CASSPSGYEQYF.

The chain couples TRBV19 to TRBJ2-3; 9 nucleotides line up with TRBD1. This CDR3 has 17 amino acids. The germline CDR1 and CDR2 sequences are LNHDA and SQIVND (reference sequence). The ends lost 6 bases at V and 1 base at J; junction bases unmatched: 11. DNA for the CDR3: TGTGCCAGTAGGCATACCCACAGGGGGCGCGGCACAGATACGCAGTATTTT. This gives the protein CASRHTHRGRGTDTQYF. Complete variable domain (other parts from reference TRBV19 and TRBJ2-3): DGGITQSPKYLFRKEGQNVTLSCEQNLNHDAMYWYRQDPGQGLRLIYYSQIVNDFQKGDIAEGYSVSREKKESFPLTVTSAQKNPTAFYLCASRHTHRGRGTDTQYFGPGTRLTVL.

The gene calls are TRBV2 and TRBJ2-7; 7 bases fit TRBD1. The ends lost 11 bases at V and 4 bases at J; junction bases unmatched: 11. CDR1 and CDR2 (germline): SNHLY, FYNNEI. This CDR3 contains 13 residues. The CDR3 DNA reads TGTGCCGGAAAAATGGACAGGCTATACGAGCAGTACTTC. It specifies CAGKMDRLYEQYF.

The sample holds a few counts of this clone. This chain joins TRBV18 and TRBJ2-2; D gene ambiguous. Germline CDR1 reads KGHSH; CDR2 reads LQKENI. Trimming left V 3 bases short and J 6 bases short, with 8 bases between. CDR3 length: 13 amino acids. The CDR3, as DNA: TGTGCCAGCTCACCCCGAAGCCCCGGGGAGCTGTTTTTT. Encoded protein: CASSPRSPGELFF.

The chain has TRBV18 and TRBJ1-3; 8 nucleotides agree with TRBD1. CDR3 length equals 21 residues. The germline V gene encodes CDR1 KGHSH and CDR2 LQKENI. V lost 3 bases, J lost 0 bases, and 19 bases stayed unmatched. The chain's CDR3 is CASSPLGSLGTGSSSGNTIYF. Here the CDR3 DNA reads TGTGCCAGCTCACCGCTGGGGAGCTTGGGGACAGGCTCTTCCTCTGGAAACACCATATATTTT.

The V and J genes are TRBV5-5 and TRBJ2-7; 11 bases line up with TRBD1. Germline trimming cut 8 bases from V and 2 bases from J; bases unmatched to any gene: 6. The length of the CDR3 is 14 residues. The germline gives CDR1 SGHKS, CDR2 YYEKEE (reference sequence). The CDR3 nucleotides read TGTGCCAGTAGTCCGGGACAGGGGGCCTACGAGCAGTACTTC. This translates into CASSPGQGAYEQYF. Variable domain in full (rest from reference TRBV5-5 and TRBJ2-7): DAGVTQSPTHLIKTRGQQVTLRCSPISGHKSVSWYQQVLGQGPQFIFQYYEKEERGRGNFPDRFSARQFPNYSSELNVNALLLGDSALYLCASSPGQGAYEQYFGPGTRLTVT.

The chain recombines TRBV7-2 with TRBJ2-5; possibly TRBD1 for D (6 bases). Germline-derived CDR1 and CDR2 are SGHTA and FQGNSA. The CDR3 spans 14 residues. V dropped 4 bases and J dropped 5 bases, with 14 bases sitting between them. CDR3 DNA: TGTGCCAGCAGCTCCACAACCCAGGGGGAGACCCAGTACTTC. It yields the protein CASSSTTQGETQYF.

This clone was counted once. The chain recombines TRBV5-4 with TRBJ1-2; 9 bases agree with TRBD1. Germline CDR1 and CDR2: SGHNT and YYREEE (reference sequence). Trimming removed 4 bases from V and 4 bases from J; junction bases left unmatched: 5. This CDR3 is built from 14 residues. CDR3 loop: CASSRDRETYGYTF. The DNA of the CDR3 is TGTGCCAGCAGCCGGGACAGGGAAACCTATGGCTACACCTTC.

J is TRBJ2-5 and V is TRBV4-1; 8 positions agree with TRBD1. Germline V lookup: CDR1 MGHRA, CDR2 YSYEKL. The V and J ends lost 4 bases and 3 bases, in that order; junction bases with no gene match: 7. The CDR3 contains 15 residues. The CDR3 sequence is CASSRTGTGEETQYF. The DNA for the CDR3 is TGCGCCAGCAGCCGGACCGGGACAGGCGAAGAGACCCAGTACTTC.

The chain is built from TRBV19 and TRBJ2-7; 8 bases align to TRBD1. V trimming: 2 bases; J trimming: 5 bases; junction bases outside the gene matches: 5. The germline V gene encodes CDR1 LNHDA and CDR2 SQIVND (reference sequence). There are 14 residues in the CDR3. The CDR3 DNA follows: TGTGCCAGTAGTATATCCTGGACAGGGAACGAGCAGTACTTC. Its protein product is CASSISWTGNEQYF.

The chain is built from TRBV19 and TRBJ1-2; 7 nucleotides match TRBD1. This CDR3 contains 16 residues. Per the germline V gene, CDR1 is LNHDA and CDR2 is SQIVND (reference sequence). Losses at the gene ends were 1 base for V and 2 bases for J; bases not matched to a gene: 7. CDR3 amino acids: CASSIGLQGLNYGYTF. The CDR3 region has the DNA TGTGCCAGTAGTATAGGACTACAGGGGTTGAACTATGGCTACACCTTC.

V usage is TRBV5-1 and J usage is TRBJ2-7, with 8 nucleotides matching TRBD1. Germline CDR1 is SGHRS and CDR2 is YFSETQ. J was trimmed by 6 bases and V by 4 bases; bases with no gene match: 12. The CDR3 contains 15 residues. The CDR3 DNA reads TGCGCCAGCAGCCCCGAACCGGACAGGGAGACCGAGCAGTACTTC. Amino acid sequence: CASSPEPDRETEQYF.

This clone was detected once. The chain recombines TRBV10-2 with TRBJ1-5; D is ambiguous. Per the germline V gene, CDR1 is WSHSY and CDR2 is SAAADI. V shed 9 bases and J shed 1 base, with 7 bases lying between them. This CDR3 is built from 12 residues. The DNA of the CDR3 is TGCGCCAGTGCGGTAAGCAATCAGCCCCAGCATTTT. It translates to CASAVSNQPQHF.

This rearrangement joins TRBV7-2 to TRBJ1-1; D is unclear. V was pared by 0 bases and J by 1 base, with 9 bases between. Germline V gene data show CDR1 as SGHTA and CDR2 as FQGNSA. This CDR3 spans 15 amino acids. As DNA, the CDR3 is TGTGCCAGCAGCTTAGCAACTACCCAGAACACTGAAGCTTTCTTT. Residues: CASSLATTQNTEAFF. Full variable domain (remainder filled in from reference TRBV7-2 and TRBJ1-1): GAGVSQSPSNKVTEKGKDVELRCDPISGHTALYWYRQSLGQGLEFLIYFQGNSAPDKSGLPSDRFSAERTGGSVSTLTIQRTQQEDSAVYLCASSLATTQNTEAFFGQGTRLTVV.

The chain uses TRBV4-2 and TRBJ2-5, with 15 bases lining up with TRBD2. This CDR3 has 19 residues. Germline trimming cut 4 bases from V and 5 bases from J; bases unmatched to any gene: 14. CDR1 and CDR2 from the germline V gene are LGHNA and YNFKEQ. In DNA form, the CDR3 reads TGTGCCAGCAGCCCCCAAGCGGGACTAGCGGGAGGTGAGAGGGAGACCCAGTACTTC. It yields the protein CASSPQAGLAGGERETQYF.

This clone was counted between two and nine times. This chain joins TRBV19 and TRBJ1-2; perhaps TRBD1 as D (5 bases). V lost 5 bases and J lost 6, with 22 bases in between. This CDR3 comprises 16 residues. The germline V gene has CDR1 LNHDA and CDR2 SQIVND (reference sequence). The chain's CDR3 is CASSRQQDRGLDGYTF. The CDR3 DNA is TGTGCCAGTAGTCGGCAACAGGACCGGGGACTGGATGGCTACACCTTC.